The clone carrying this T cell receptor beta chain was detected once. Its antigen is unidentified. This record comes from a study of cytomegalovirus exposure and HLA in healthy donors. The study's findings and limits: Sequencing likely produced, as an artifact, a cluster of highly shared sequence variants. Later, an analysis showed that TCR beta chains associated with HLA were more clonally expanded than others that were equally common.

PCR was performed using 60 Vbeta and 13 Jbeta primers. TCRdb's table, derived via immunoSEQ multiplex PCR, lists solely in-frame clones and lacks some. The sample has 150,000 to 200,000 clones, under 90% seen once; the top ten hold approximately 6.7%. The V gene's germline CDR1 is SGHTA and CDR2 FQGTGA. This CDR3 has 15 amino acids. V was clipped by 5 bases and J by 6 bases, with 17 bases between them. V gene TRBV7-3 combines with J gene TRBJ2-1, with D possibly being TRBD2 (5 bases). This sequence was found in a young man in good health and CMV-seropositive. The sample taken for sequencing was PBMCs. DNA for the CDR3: TGTGCCAGCAGCCTAAGTAGGGCGGGCCTCAATGAGCAGTTCTTC. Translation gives CASSLSRAGLNEQFF. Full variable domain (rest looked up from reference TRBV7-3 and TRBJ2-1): GAGVSQTPSNKVTEKGKYVELRCDPISGHTALYWYRQSLGQGPEFLIYFQGTGAADDSGLPNDRFFAVRPEGSVSTLKIQRTERGDSAVYLCASSLSRAGLNEQFFGPGTRLTVL.